Detailed here is one T cell receptor beta chain. This entry comes from a study of PD-1 and CTLA-4 blockade in melanoma. Sequencing used immunoSEQ multiplex PCR; TCRdb keeps in-frame clones, though not all of them. The repertoire holds under 7,500 clones, with 75% to 90% as singletons. This specimen consisted of CD8+ T cells from peripheral blood, obtained before anti-PD-1 treatment. The TCR was taken from a human donor with melanoma.

CDR3 loop: CASSPGTSGLEQYF. The CDR3 DNA reads TGTGCCAGCAGTCCGGGGACTAGCGGCCTAGAGCAGTACTTC. This chain connects TRBV27 to TRBJ2-7, with 11 bases identical to TRBD2. J was trimmed by 7 bases and V by 5 bases; bases with no gene match: 7. This CDR3 comprises 14 residues. The V gene's germline CDR1 is MNHEY and CDR2 SMNVEV (reference sequence).